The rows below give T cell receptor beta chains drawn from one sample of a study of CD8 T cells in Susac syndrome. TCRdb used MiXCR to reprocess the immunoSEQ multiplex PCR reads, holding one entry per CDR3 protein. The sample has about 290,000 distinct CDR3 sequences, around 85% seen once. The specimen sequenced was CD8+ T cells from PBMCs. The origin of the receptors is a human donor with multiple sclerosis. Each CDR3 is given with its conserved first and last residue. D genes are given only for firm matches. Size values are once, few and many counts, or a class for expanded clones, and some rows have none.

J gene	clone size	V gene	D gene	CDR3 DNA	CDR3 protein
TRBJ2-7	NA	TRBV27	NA	TGTGCCAGCAGTTTCGACAGATACTACGAGCAGTACTTC	CASSFDRYYEQYF
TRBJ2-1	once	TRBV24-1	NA	TGTGCCACCAGTGACCTTAGTCCGGGCTACAATGAGCAGTTCTTC	CATSDLSPGYNEQFF
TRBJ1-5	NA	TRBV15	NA	TGTGCCACCAGCAGAGATTCAGGGTTGGGTCAGCCCCAGCATTTT	CATSRDSGLGQPQHF
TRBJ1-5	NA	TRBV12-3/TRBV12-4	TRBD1	TGTGCCAGCAGCTCGGACAGGGGGCGAGGCAATCAGCCCCAGCATTTT	CASSSDRGRGNQPQHF
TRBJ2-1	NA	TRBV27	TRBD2	TGTGCCAGCAGTGGCGGGACTAGCGGGGACAATGAGCAGTTCTTC	CASSGGTSGDNEQFF
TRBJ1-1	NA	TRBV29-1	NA	TGCAGCGAAACGAACACTGAAGCTTTCTTT	CSETNTEAFF
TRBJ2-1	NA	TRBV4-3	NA	TGCGCCAGCAGCCGTCGTGATGTTGTCCGCAATGAGCAGTTCTTC	CASSRRDVVRNEQFF
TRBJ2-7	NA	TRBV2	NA	TGTGCCAGCACGAGTCTAACCTACGAGCAGTACTTC	CASTSLTYEQYF
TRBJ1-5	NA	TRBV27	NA	TGTGCCAGCAGTTCCCTGCCGGGTAGCAATCAGCCCCAGCATTTT	CASSSLPGSNQPQHF
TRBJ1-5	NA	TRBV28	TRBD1	TGTGCCAGCAGGGAACAGGGGTCGTTCAGTCAGCCCCAGCATTTT	CASREQGSFSQPQHF
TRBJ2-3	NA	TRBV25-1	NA	TGTGCCAGCAGTGAATTCAAGGGGTCAGATACGCAGTATTTT	CASSEFKGSDTQYF
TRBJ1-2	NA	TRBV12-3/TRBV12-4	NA	TGTGCCAGCAGTTTAGCCGCAGGGACCTATGGCTACACCTTC	CASSLAAGTYGYTF
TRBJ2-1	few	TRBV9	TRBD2	TGTGCCAGCAGCGTCGGACTAGCGGGTTACAATGAGCAGTTCTTC	CASSVGLAGYNEQFF
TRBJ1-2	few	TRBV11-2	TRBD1	TGTGCCAGCAGCTCACCGGGACAGGGGAAACAAATCTATGGCTACACCTTC	CASSSPGQGKQIYGYTF
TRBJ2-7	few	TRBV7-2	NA	TGTGCCACCGGACCTAGCGAATCAACCTACGAGCAGTACTTC	CATGPSESTYEQYF
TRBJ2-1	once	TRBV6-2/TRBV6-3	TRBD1	TGTGCCAGCAGTTACTCACAGGGGGCCTCCTACAATGAGCAGTTCTTC	CASSYSQGASYNEQFF
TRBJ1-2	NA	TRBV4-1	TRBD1	TGCGCCAGCAGCCAATCTGACAGGGTTCACTATGGCTACACCTTC	CASSQSDRVHYGYTF
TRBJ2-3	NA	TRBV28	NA	TGTGCCAGCAGTTTAACCGCAGATACGCAGTATTTT	CASSLTADTQYF
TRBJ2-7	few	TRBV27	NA	TGTGCCAGCAGCGGGAACTACGAGCAGTACTTC	CASSGNYEQYF
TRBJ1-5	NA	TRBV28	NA	TGTGCCAGCCTGAACGCGGGGAGGGATCAGCCCCAGCATTTT	CASLNAGRDQPQHF
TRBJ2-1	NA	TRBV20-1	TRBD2	TGCAGTGCTAGAGTATCGGCGGGAGATGCCAATGAGCAGTTCTTC	CSARVSAGDANEQFF
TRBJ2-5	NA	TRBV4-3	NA	TGCGCCAGCAGCCAAGACCTCAGCGGCTCCGGCCCCCCAGGGGAGACCCAGTACTTC	CASSQDLSGSGPPGETQYF
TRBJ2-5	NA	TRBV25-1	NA	TGTGCCAGCAGTGCCCCCAGACTAGAAGCCCGTAAGGAGACCCAGTACTTC	CASSAPRLEARKETQYF